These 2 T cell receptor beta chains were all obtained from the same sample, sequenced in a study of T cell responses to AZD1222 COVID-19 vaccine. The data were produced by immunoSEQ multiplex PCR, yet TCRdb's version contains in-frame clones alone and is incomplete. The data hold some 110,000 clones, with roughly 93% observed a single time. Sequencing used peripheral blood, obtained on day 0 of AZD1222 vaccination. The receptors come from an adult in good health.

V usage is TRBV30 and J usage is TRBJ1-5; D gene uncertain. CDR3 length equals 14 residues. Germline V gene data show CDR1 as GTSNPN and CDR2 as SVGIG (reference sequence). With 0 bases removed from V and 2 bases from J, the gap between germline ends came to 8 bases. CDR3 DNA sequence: TGTGCCTGGAGTGTAATGTGGGGCAATCAGCCCCAGCATTTT. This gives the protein CAWSVMWGNQPQHF.

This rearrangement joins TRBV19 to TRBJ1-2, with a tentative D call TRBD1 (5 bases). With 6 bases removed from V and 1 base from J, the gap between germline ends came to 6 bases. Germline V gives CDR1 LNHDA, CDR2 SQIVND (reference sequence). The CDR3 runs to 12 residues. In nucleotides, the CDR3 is TGTGCCAGTAGCAGGGATAACTATGGCTACACCTTC. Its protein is CASSRDNYGYTF.